The clone carrying this T cell receptor (beta chain) was detected a few times. This sample stems from a study of blood T cell repertoires in COVID-19. Looking at the study overall: T cells, B-cell-depleted T cells, or PBMCs provided the cDNA or gDNA that served as material.

V lost 4 bases to trimming and J lost 4 bases, with 16 bases between them. Germline assignment: CDR1 MDHEN and CDR2 SYDVKM. There are 15 residues in the CDR3. Original methodology: Cell counts per sample came from amplifying reference gene primers. Here immunoSEQ multiplex PCR was the method, and the copy in TCRdb shows in-frame clones only, minus some. V, J and clone size were drawn from that table, and D and trimming were deduced from the DNA. Among fewer than 300,000 clones listed, about 90% were seen once. Sequencing input: peripheral blood. This clonotype was obtained from a woman in her fifties or sixties with acute or convalescent COVID-19. V gene TRBV28 combines with J gene TRBJ1-2; the D gene is possibly TRBD1 (6 bases). The CDR3 loop is CASSYRAGVAYGYTF. The CDR3 bases are TGTGCCAGCAGTTACCGTGCAGGGGTGGCCTATGGCTACACCTTC.